These T cell receptor beta chains were read from a single sample in a study of beta chain features in type 1 diabetes. Assay: immunoSEQ multiplex PCR; the TCRdb copy retains only in-frame clones and omits some. Of 300,000 to 350,000 clones listed, about 18% are singletons. The source material was naive CD4+ T cells from blood. All receptors derive from a young woman in good health. The CDR3 runs from the conserved cysteine through the conserved F or W. Fields, in order: clone size, V gene, D gene, J gene, CDR3 protein, CDR3 DNA. The D gene is left open where the match is weak. Clone size appears in some rows only: once, few, many, or a class for an expanded clone.

>NA|TRBV2|NA|TRBJ1-2
CASRQGSYGYTF
TGTGCCAGCAGGCAGGGCTCCTATGGCTACACCTTC
>NA|TRBV5-6|NA|TRBJ2-4
CASSSRDAPIQYF
TGTGCCAGCAGTTCTAGAGACGCCCCGATTCAGTACTTC
>few|TRBV9|TRBD2|TRBJ2-1
CASSVEISGGAYRNEQFF
TGTGCCAGCAGCGTAGAGATCAGCGGGGGGGCCTATAGAAATGAGCAGTTCTTC
>NA|TRBV15|NA|TRBJ1-1
CATSRAGRNTEAFF
TGTGCCACCAGCAGAGCGGGTAGGAACACTGAAGCTTTCTTT
>few|TRBV7-3|NA|TRBJ2-1
CASSLDRYNEQFF
TGTGCCAGCAGCCTGGACAGATACAATGAGCAGTTCTTC
>NA|TRBV6-5|NA|TRBJ2-7
CASSRGLSYEQYF
TGTGCCAGCAGCCGAGGACTTTCCTACGAGCAGTACTTC
>NA|TRBV7-2|TRBD2|TRBJ2-5
CASSLETTSGVHQETQYF
TGTGCCAGCAGCTTAGAGACCACTAGCGGGGTTCACCAAGAGACCCAGTACTTC
>NA|TRBV29-1|TRBD2|TRBJ2-5
CSVEDKRGGETQYF
TGCAGCGTTGAAGATAAGCGGGGAGGGGAGACCCAGTACTTC
>few|TRBV7-2|TRBD2|TRBJ2-7
CASSLARGYEQYF
TGTGCCAGCAGCTTAGCGCGGGGGTACGAGCAGTACTTC
>NA|TRBV15|TRBD1|TRBJ1-5
CATSGEQQGTGDQPQHF
TGTGCCACCAGCGGAGAGCAACAGGGGACGGGAGACCAGCCCCAGCATTTT
>few|TRBV10-3|TRBD2|TRBJ2-3
CAIKGEREGADTQYF
TGTGCCATCAAGGGTGAGCGGGAGGGCGCAGATACGCAGTATTTT
>few|TRBV19|NA|TRBJ2-7
CASSTQGRTGQYF
TGTGCCAGTAGTACACAGGGGAGGACGGGGCAGTACTTC
>NA|TRBV7-9|TRBD2|TRBJ2-3
CASSSTSGDTQYF
TGTGCCAGCAGCTCGACTAGCGGAGATACGCAGTATTTT
>few|TRBV27|TRBD2|TRBJ2-1
CASSLSVGGPGEQFF
TGTGCCAGCAGTTTATCGGTGGGAGGGCCGGGTGAGCAGTTCTTC
>few|TRBV30|TRBD1|TRBJ2-5
CAWELPGQGAETQYF
TGTGCCTGGGAGTTACCGGGACAGGGGGCGGAGACCCAGTACTTC
>NA|TRBV5-4|NA|TRBJ2-3
CASSLVAAGDTQYF
TGTGCCAGCAGCTTGGTGGCCGCAGGAGATACGCAGTATTTT
>NA|TRBV5-1|NA|TRBJ1-6
CASSLGEGGNGSPLHF
TGCGCCAGCAGCTTGGGGGAGGGAGGCAATGGTTCACCCCTCCACTTT
>NA|TRBV30|TRBD2|TRBJ2-2
CAWRPGRPTGELFF
TGTGCCTGGAGACCCGGGAGGCCCACCGGGGAGCTGTTTTTT
>NA|TRBV18|TRBD2|TRBJ2-2
CASSPPGLAGFANTGELFF
TGTGCCAGCTCACCACCGGGACTAGCGGGATTCGCGAACACCGGGGAGCTGTTTTTT
>NA|TRBV13|TRBD1|TRBJ1-2
CASSWTGMGYTF
TGTGCCAGCAGCTGGACAGGGATGGGCTACACCTTC
>NA|TRBV6-5|NA|TRBJ1-3
CASSYSAVLGDTIYF
TGTGCCAGCAGTTACTCGGCGGTACTGGGAGACACCATATATTTT
>NA|TRBV27|TRBD1|TRBJ1-4
CASGDSFNEKLFF
TGTGCTTCTGGGGACAGCTTTAATGAAAAACTGTTTTTT
>NA|TRBV7-3|NA|TRBJ2-3
CASSLRLARVTDTQYF
TGTGCCAGCAGCTTAAGGCTAGCGAGAGTCACAGATACGCAGTATTTT
>NA|TRBV2|TRBD2|TRBJ2-1
CASRPWGGWEFF
TGTGCCAGCAGGCCTTGGGGAGGGTGGGAGTTCTTC
>NA|TRBV4-2|TRBD2|TRBJ2-7
CASSEPGLSYEQYF
TGTGCCAGCAGCGAACCGGGACTATCCTACGAGCAGTACTTC
>few|TRBV11-2|NA|TRBJ2-7
CASSPGSGEQYF
TGTGCCAGCAGCCCCGGGAGCGGCGAGCAGTACTTC
>NA|TRBV11-2|TRBD2|TRBJ2-7
CASSFETSGSPYEQYF
TGTGCCAGCAGCTTTGAGACTAGCGGGTCTCCCTACGAGCAGTACTTC
>NA|TRBV7-9|TRBD1|TRBJ1-2
CASRLPRQGEDGYTF
TGTGCCAGCAGACTTCCGAGACAGGGGGAAGATGGCTACACCTTC
>NA|TRBV4-2|TRBD2|TRBJ2-3
CASSQDRPLAGGPEDTQYF
TGTGCCAGCAGCCAAGATAGGCCCCTAGCGGGAGGGCCTGAAGATACGCAGTATTTT
>few|TRBV30|TRBD2|TRBJ2-3
CAWSVGTAGGTDTQYF
TGTGCCTGGAGTGTTGGTACGGCGGGGGGCACAGATACGCAGTATTTT
>NA|TRBV29-1|TRBD1|TRBJ2-7
CSVLVDRELSEQYF
TGCAGCGTCTTGGTGGACAGGGAGCTAAGCGAGCAGTACTTC
>few|TRBV14|NA|TRBJ2-2
CASSQATGNTGELFF
TGTGCCAGCAGCCAAGCTACAGGGAACACCGGGGAGCTGTTTTTT
>few|TRBV5-1|TRBD1|TRBJ1-1
CASRQGGTEAFF
TGCGCCAGCAGACAGGGGGGCACTGAAGCTTTCTTT
>few|TRBV5-4|TRBD2|TRBJ2-3
CASRGGADTQYF
TGTGCCAGCCGGGGGGGCGCAGATACGCAGTATTTT
>NA|TRBV18|NA|TRBJ1-2
CASSETPGSQITGYTF
TGTGCCAGCTCGGAAACTCCCGGGTCCCAAATTACAGGCTACACCTTC
>NA|TRBV5-1|NA|TRBJ2-7
CASSSSRAEQYF
TGCGCCAGCAGCTCGAGCAGGGCTGAGCAGTACTTC
>once|TRBV21-1|NA|TRBJ2-5
CASSENRGQETQYF
TGTGCCAGCAGCGAAAACAGGGGGCAAGAGACCCAGTACTTC
>NA|TRBV7-3|TRBD2|TRBJ2-3
CASSTGTSGDTQYF
TGTGCCAGCAGCACCGGGACTAGCGGGGATACGCAGTATTTT
>few|TRBV30|TRBD1|TRBJ2-7
CAHSPKTGSSYEQYF
TGTGCCCACTCCCCCAAGACAGGGAGCTCCTACGAGCAGTACTTC
>NA|TRBV7-6|NA|TRBJ2-3
CASSLAGQDTQYF
TGTGCCAGCAGCTTAGCGGGACAAGATACGCAGTATTTT